This T cell receptor (beta chain) was retrieved from a study of technical replicates of blood from several donors. Points on this clone: Other DNA sequences of this sample code for an identical CDR3.

TCRdb's copy holds only in-frame clones and misses some; the assay was immunoSEQ multiplex PCR. The table lists under 95,000 clones, about 96% of them singletons. The CDR3 runs to 14 residues. The germline V gene has CDR1 SGHNT and CDR2 YYREEE (reference sequence). The V gene lost 0 bases and the J gene lost 2 bases, with 6 bases spanning the gap. Sequencing was done on a sample of T cells isolated from PBMCs. The rearrangement links TRBV5-4 to TRBJ1-5, with D tentatively TRBD1 (5 bases). This TCR derives from a human donor in good health. The CDR3 nucleotides read TGTGCCAGCAGCTTGGCGGGGGGCAATCAGCCCCAGCATTTT. Translation gives CASSLAGGNQPQHF.